This passage covers 12 T cell receptor beta chains from one sample sequenced in a study of T cell responses to AZD1222 COVID-19 vaccine. Repertoires were generated with immunoSEQ multiplex PCR, while TCRdb's copy carries only in-frame clones and drops some. The sample contains 130,000 or so clones, 89% of which appear only once. The sample consisted of peripheral blood, taken on day 0 of AZD1222 vaccination. These receptors were taken from an adult in good health.

The chain links TRBV2 to TRBJ1-2; the D is unclear. Germline V CDR1 and CDR2: SNHLY, FYNNEI. V was trimmed by 4 bases and J by 1 base, leaving 10 bases between them. CDR3 length equals 14 residues. The CDR3 is CASSVLAGNYGYTF. The CDR3 region has the DNA TGTGCCAGCAGTGTGTTGGCGGGTAACTATGGCTACACCTTC.

V is TRBV5-1 and J is TRBJ2-5; D remains unclear. V was cut by 0 bases and J by 5 bases, with 5 bases left in between. The CDR3 spans 12 residues. Germline CDR1 and CDR2: SGHRS and YFSETQ. CDR3 nucleotides: TGCGCCAGCAGCTTGGATACGGAGACCCAGTACTTC. Translation gives CASSLDTETQYF.

The chain is built from TRBV7-2 and TRBJ1-1; possible D gene TRBD1, 6 bases. The germline V and J ends were trimmed by 4 bases and 4 bases, with 13 bases remaining between them. CDR1 and CDR2 (germline): SGHTA, FQGNSA. The CDR3 runs to 14 residues. CDR3 in amino acids: CASSSAGGPTEAFF. As DNA, the CDR3 is TGTGCCAGCAGCTCTGCGGGGGGGCCCACTGAAGCTTTCTTT.

A word on this clone: The same CDR3 is also encoded by other DNA sequences in this sample. The chain carries TRBV18 and TRBJ2-7; 8 bases align to TRBD1. The trim removed 2 bases at V and 2 bases at J, leaving 2 bases unmatched. This CDR3 contains 14 residues. Germline CDR1 reads KGHSH; CDR2 reads LQKENI. CDR3 sequence reads: CASSPGTGTYEQYF. CDR3 DNA: TGTGCCAGCTCACCAGGGACAGGCACCTACGAGCAGTACTTC.

The chain combines TRBV24-1 with TRBJ2-4, with D maybe TRBD2 (7 bases). Germline lookup yields CDR1 KGHDR and CDR2 SFDVKD. The CDR3 extends over 15 amino acids. The V and J ends lost 5 bases and 1 base respectively, with 11 bases between them. The CDR3 spells CATSAGEGAKNIQYF. CDR3 in DNA: TGTGCCACCAGTGCAGGGGAGGGGGCCAAAAACATTCAGTACTTC.

The CDR3 DNA reads as TGCGCCAGCAGCCCTCCTAGCGGGGGGGCTAATACGCAGTATTTT. Amino acid sequence: CASSPPSGGANTQYF. This chain uses TRBV5-1 with TRBJ2-3, with 12 nucleotides matching TRBD2. Per germline, CDR1 SGHRS and CDR2 YFSETQ. V shed 4 bases, J shed 7 bases, and the junction held 7 bases outside the gene matches. The CDR3 length is 15 residues. Supplemented by reference TRBV5-1 and TRBJ2-3, the full variable domain reads KAGVTQTPRYLIKTRGQQVTLSCSPISGHRSVSWYQQTPGQGLQFLFEYFSETQRNKGNFPGRFSGRQFSNSRSEMNVSTLELGDSALYLCASSPPSGGANTQYFGPGTRLTVL.

This chain joins TRBV19 and TRBJ2-1; D is possibly TRBD1 or TRBD2 (5 bases each). Germline V lookup: CDR1 LNHDA, CDR2 SQIVND (reference sequence). The V and J ends lost 4 bases and 7 bases respectively, with 14 bases between them. This CDR3 region has 14 residues. CDR3 sequence (DNA): TGTGCCAGTAGTACGGGCCTGGGGGTTAATGAGCAGTTCTTC. This codes for CASSTGLGVNEQFF.

This clone appeared a single time. The CDR3 region has the DNA TGTGCCAGCAACCGCGACAGGAGTAATTCACCCCTCCACTTT. Protein: CASNRDRSNSPLHF. The chain recombines TRBV6-5 with TRBJ1-6, with D maybe TRBD1 (6 bases). Germline CDR1 MNHEY, CDR2 SVGAGI. This CDR3 contains 14 residues. V lost 7 bases and J lost 6, with 13 bases in between.

The chain carries TRBV7-2 and TRBJ2-7; 9 positions match TRBD1. In germline, CDR1 is SGHTA, CDR2 FQGNSA. The CDR3 extends over 14 amino acids. V shed 3 bases and J 4 bases; nucleotides not matched to a gene: 4. Written as DNA, the CDR3 is TGTGCCAGCAGCTTTTTAGGACAGGGGTACGAGCAGTACTTC. Its protein product is CASSFLGQGYEQYF.

The chain recombines TRBV2 with TRBJ1-1; the D gene is possibly TRBD1 (5 bases). The CDR3 covers 13 residues. V dropped 7 bases and J dropped 3 bases, with 12 bases sitting between them. The germline gives CDR1 SNHLY, CDR2 FYNNEI. CDR3 nucleotides: TGTGCCAGCAAGGAGGGGAGAGACACTGAAGCTTTCTTT. This encodes CASKEGRDTEAFF.

This clone occurred once. V gene TRBV6-6 combines with J gene TRBJ1-1, with D perhaps matching TRBD1 (5 bases). The CDR3 runs to 17 residues. Germline lookup yields CDR1 MNHNY and CDR2 SVGAGI (reference sequence). V lost 5 bases and J 0 bases, leaving 19 bases between the germline ends. The CDR3 region has the DNA TGTGCCAGCAGTCAATACTCACCGGGGGAGATGAACACTGAAGCTTTCTTT. This gives the protein CASSQYSPGEMNTEAFF.

This clone was detected only a few times. The chain recombines TRBV5-6 with TRBJ2-3; 7 positions agree with TRBD2. Germline CDR1 is SGHDT and CDR2 is YYEEEE. CDR3 size: 13 residues. V lost 4 bases to trimming and J lost 3 bases; unmatched junction nucleotides: 2. The CDR3 sequence is CASSREVTDTQYF. In DNA, the CDR3 is TGTGCCAGCAGCCGGGAGGTAACAGATACGCAGTATTTT.